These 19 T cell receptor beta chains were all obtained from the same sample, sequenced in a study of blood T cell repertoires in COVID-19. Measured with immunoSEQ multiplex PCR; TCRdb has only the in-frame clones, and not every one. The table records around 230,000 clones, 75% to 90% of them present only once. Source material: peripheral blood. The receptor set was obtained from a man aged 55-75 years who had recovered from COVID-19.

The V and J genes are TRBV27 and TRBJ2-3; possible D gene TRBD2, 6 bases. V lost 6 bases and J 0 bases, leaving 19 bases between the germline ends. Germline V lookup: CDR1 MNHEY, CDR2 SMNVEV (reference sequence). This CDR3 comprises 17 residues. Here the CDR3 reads CASRSTTLGTSTDTQYF. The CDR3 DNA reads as TGTGCCAGCAGAAGTACCACCCTCGGGACTAGCACAGATACGCAGTATTTT.

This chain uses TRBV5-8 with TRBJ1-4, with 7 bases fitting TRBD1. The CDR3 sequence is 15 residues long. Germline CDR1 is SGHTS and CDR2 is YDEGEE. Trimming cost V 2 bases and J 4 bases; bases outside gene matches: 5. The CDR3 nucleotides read TGTGCCAGCAGCTTCGGACAGGTCGATAATGAAAAACTGTTTTTT. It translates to CASSFGQVDNEKLFF.

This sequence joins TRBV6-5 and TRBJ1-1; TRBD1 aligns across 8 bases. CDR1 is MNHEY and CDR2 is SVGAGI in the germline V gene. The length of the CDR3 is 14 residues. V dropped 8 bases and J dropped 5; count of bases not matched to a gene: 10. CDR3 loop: CASYPQGVGTEAFF. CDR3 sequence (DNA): TGTGCCAGCTATCCACAGGGGGTAGGTACTGAAGCTTTCTTT.

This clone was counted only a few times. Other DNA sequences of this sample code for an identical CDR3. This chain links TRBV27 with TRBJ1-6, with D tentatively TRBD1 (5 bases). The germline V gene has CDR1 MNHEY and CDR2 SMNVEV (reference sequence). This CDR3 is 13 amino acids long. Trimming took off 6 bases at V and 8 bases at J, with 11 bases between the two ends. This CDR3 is CASRPGLYSPLHF. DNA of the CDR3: TGTGCCAGCAGGCCGGGACTGTATTCACCCCTCCACTTT.

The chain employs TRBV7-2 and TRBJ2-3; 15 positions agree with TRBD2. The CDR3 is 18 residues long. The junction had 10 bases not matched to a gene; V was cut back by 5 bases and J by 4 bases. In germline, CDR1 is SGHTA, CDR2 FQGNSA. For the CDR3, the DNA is TGTGCCAGCAGCCTAAGGACTAGCGGGGGGGCACTTTCAGATACGCAGTATTTT. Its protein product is CASSLRTSGGALSDTQYF.

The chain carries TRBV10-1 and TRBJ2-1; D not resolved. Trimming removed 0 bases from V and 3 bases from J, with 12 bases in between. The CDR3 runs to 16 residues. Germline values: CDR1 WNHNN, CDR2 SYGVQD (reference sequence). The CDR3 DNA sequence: TGCGCCAGCAGTGAGTCGGGCTGGAAAAACTACAATGAGCAGTTCTTC. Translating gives CASSESGWKNYNEQFF.

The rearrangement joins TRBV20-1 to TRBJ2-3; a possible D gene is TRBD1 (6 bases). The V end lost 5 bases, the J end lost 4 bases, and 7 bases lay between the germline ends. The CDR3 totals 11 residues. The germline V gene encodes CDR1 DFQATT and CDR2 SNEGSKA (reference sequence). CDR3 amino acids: CSAGGADTQYF. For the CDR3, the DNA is TGCAGTGCTGGGGGCGCAGATACGCAGTATTTT.

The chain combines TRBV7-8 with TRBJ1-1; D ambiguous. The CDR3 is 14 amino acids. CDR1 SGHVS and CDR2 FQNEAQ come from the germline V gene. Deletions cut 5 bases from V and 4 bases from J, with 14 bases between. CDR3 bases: TGTGCCAGCAGCCTCCAAGATCGGGGCACTGAAGCTTTCTTT. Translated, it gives CASSLQDRGTEAFF. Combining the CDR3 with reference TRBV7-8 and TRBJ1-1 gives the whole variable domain GAGVSQSPRYKVAKRGQDVALRCDPISGHVSLFWYQQALGQGPEFLTYFQNEAQLDKSGLPSDRFFAERPEGSVSTLKIQRTQQEDSAVYLCASSLQDRGTEAFFGQGTRLTVV.

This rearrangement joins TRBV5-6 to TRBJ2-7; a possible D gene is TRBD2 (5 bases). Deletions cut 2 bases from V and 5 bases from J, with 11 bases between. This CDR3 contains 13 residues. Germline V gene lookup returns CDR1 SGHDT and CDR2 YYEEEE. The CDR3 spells CASSLRGLHEQYF. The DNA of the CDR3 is TGTGCCAGCAGCTTAAGAGGGCTCCACGAGCAGTACTTC.

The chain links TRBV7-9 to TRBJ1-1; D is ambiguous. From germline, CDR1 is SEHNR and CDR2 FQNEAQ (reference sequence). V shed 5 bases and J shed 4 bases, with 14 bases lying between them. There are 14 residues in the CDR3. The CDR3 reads CASSVSTAGTEAFF. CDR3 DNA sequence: TGTGCCAGCAGCGTTTCAACTGCGGGCACTGAAGCTTTCTTT.

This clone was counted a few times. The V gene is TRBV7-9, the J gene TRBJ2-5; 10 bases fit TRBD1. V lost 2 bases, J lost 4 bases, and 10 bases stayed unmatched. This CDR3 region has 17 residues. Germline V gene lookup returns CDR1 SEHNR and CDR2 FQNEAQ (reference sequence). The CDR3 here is CASSLMRPTGGSETQYF. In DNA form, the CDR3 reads TGTGCCAGCAGCTTAATGCGGCCGACAGGGGGCTCAGAGACCCAGTACTTC.

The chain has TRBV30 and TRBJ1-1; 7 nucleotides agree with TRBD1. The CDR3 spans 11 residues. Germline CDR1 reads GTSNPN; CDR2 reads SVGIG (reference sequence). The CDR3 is CTLQGITEAFF. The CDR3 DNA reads TGTACTCTACAGGGGATCACTGAAGCTTTCTTT. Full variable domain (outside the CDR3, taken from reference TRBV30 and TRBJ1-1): SQTIHQWPATLVQPVGSPLSLECTVEGTSNPNLYWYRQAAGRGLQLLFYSVGIGQISSEVPQNLSASRPQDRQFILSSKKLLLSDSGFYLCTLQGITEAFFGQGTRLTVV.

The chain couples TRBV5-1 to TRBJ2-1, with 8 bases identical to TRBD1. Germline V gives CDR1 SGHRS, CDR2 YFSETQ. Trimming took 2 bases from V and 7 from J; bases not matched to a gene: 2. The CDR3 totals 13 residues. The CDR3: CASSFTGGNEQFF. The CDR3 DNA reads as TGCGCCAGCAGCTTTACAGGGGGGAATGAGCAGTTCTTC.

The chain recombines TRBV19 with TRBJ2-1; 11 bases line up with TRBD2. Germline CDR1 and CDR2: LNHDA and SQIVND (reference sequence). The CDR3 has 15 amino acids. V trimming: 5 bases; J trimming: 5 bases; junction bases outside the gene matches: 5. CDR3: CASSLLAGANNEQFF. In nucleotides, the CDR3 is TGTGCCAGTAGTTTACTAGCGGGGGCCAACAATGAGCAGTTCTTC.

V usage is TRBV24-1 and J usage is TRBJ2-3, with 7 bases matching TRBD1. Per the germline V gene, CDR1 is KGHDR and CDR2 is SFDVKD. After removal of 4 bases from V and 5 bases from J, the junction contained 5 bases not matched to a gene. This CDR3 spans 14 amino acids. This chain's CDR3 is CATSEGGAGDTQYF. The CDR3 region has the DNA TGTGCCACCAGTGAAGGGGGCGCAGGAGATACGCAGTATTTT.

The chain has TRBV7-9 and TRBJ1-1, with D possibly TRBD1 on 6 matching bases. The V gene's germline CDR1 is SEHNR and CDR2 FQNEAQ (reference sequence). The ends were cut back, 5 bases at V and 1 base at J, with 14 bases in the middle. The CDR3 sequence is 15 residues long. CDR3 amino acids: CASSPRTATNTEAFF. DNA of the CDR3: TGTGCCAGCAGCCCGCGGACAGCAACGAACACTGAAGCTTTCTTT.

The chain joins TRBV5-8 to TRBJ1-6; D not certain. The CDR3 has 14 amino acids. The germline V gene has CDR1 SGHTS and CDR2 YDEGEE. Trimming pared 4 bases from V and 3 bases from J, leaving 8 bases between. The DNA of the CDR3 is TGTGCCAGCAGCCGCCCTAGCTATAATTCACCCCTCCACTTT. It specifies CASSRPSYNSPLHF.

CDR3 nucleotides: TGCAGCGCCCCGACGGGGATGGGTCCAGATACGCAGTATTTT. Translating gives CSAPTGMGPDTQYF. The rearrangement links TRBV29-1 to TRBJ2-3, with D possibly matching TRBD2 (5 bases). This CDR3 comprises 14 residues. Trimming removed 7 bases at V and 4 bases at J, with 18 bases between. Germline V gene data show CDR1 as SQVTM and CDR2 as ANQGSEA.

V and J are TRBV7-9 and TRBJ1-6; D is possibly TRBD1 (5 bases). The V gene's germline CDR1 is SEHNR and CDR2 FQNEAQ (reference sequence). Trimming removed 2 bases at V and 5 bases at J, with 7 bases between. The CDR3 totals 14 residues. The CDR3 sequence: CASSLLQDNSPLHF. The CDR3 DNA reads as TGTGCCAGCAGCTTATTACAGGATAATTCACCCCTCCACTTT.